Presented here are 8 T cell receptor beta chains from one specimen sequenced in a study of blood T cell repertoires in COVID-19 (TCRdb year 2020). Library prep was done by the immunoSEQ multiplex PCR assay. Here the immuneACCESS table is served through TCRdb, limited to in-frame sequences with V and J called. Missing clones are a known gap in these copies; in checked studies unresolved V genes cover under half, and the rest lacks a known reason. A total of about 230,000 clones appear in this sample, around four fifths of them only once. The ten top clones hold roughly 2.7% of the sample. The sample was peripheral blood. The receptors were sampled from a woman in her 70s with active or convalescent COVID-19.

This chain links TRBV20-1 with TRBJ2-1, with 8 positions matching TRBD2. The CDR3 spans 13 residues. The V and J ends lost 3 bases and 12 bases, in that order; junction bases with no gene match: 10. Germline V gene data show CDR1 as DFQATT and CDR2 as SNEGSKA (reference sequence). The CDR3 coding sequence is TGCAGTGCTAGTCCCCGGGGGGGCCAGGCGCAGTTCTTC. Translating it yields CSASPRGGQAQFF.

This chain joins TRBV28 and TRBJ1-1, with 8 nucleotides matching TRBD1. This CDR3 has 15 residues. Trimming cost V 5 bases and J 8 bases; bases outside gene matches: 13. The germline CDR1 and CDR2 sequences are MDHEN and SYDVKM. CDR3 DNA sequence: TGTGCCAGCAGTCTAATCGGACAGGGTGGGGAGGAAGCTTTCTTT. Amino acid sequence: CASSLIGQGGEEAFF. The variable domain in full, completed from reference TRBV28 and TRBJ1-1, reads DVKVTQSSRYLVKRTGEKVFLECVQDMDHENMFWYRQDPGLGLRLIYFSYDVKMKEKGDIPEGYSVSREKKERFSLILESASTNQTSMYLCASSLIGQGGEEAFFGQGTRLTVV.

The CDR3 DNA is TGCAGCGCATTCGCTCCCGACAGCTACACTGAAGCTTTCTTT. Protein product: CSAFAPDSYTEAFF. The rearrangement uses TRBV29-1 and TRBJ1-1; a possible D gene is TRBD1 (5 bases). Germline loops: CDR1 SQVTM, CDR2 ANQGSEA. V was trimmed by 7 bases and J by 3 bases, leaving 18 bases between them. The CDR3 covers 14 residues.

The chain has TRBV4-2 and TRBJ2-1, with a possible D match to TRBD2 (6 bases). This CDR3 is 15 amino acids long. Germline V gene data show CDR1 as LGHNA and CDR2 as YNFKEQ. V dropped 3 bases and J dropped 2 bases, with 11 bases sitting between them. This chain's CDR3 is CASSHLGGTYNEQFF. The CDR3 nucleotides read TGTGCCAGCAGCCACTTGGGGGGAACCTACAATGAGCAGTTCTTC.

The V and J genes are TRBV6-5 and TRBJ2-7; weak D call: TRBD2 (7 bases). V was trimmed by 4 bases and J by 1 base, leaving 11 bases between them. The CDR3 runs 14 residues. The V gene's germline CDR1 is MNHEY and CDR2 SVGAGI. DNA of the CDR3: TGTGCCAGCAGTTCAAGGGGGGGGTCCTACGAGCAGTACTTC. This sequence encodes CASSSRGGSYEQYF.

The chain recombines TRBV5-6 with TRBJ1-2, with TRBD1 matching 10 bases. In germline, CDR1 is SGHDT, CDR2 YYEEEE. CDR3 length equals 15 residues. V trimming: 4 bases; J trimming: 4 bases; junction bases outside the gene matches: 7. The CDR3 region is CASSAPGQGSYGYTF. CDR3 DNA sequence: TGTGCCAGCAGCGCGCCGGGACAGGGGTCCTATGGCTACACCTTC.

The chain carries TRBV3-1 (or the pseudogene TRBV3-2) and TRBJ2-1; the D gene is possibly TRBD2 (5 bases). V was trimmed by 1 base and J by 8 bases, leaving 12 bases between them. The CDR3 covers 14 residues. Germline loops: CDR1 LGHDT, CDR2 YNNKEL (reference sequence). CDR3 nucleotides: TGTGCCAGCAGCCAAGGGGCGGGCCCCCATGAGCAGTTCTTC. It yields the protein CASSQGAGPHEQFF.

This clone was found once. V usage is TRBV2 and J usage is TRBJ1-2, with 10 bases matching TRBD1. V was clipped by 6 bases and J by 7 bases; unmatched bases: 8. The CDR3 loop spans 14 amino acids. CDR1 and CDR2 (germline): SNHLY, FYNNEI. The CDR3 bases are TGTGCCAGCAGCCTTCGGGACAGGGGAGGTGGCTACACCTTC. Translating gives CASSLRDRGGGYTF.